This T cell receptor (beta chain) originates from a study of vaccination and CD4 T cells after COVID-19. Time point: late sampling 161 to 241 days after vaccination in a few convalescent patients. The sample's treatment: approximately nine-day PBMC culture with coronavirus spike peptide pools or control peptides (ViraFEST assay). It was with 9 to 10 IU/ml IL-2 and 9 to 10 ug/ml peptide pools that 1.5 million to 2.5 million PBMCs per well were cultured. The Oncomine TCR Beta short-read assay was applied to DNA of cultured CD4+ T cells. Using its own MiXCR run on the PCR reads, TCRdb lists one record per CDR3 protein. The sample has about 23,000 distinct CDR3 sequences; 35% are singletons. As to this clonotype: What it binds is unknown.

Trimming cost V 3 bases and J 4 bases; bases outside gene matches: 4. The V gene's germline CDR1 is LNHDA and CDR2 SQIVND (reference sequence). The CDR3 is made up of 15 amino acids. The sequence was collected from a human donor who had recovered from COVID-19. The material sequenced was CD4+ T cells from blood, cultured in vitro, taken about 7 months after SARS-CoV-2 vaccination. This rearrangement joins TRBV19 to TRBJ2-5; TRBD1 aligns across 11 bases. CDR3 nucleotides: TGTGCCAGTAGTATCCGGACAGGGGGCGTAGAGACCCAGTACTTC. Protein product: CASSIRTGGVETQYF.